The rows below give T cell receptor beta chains drawn from one sample of a study of blood T cell repertoires in COVID-19. Measured with immunoSEQ multiplex PCR; TCRdb has only the in-frame clones, and not every one. The sample comprises some 44,000 clones, approximately 80% of which are singletons, and under 25% rests with the top ten. The sample was peripheral blood. These TCRs come from a woman in her sixties or seventies with acute or convalescent COVID-19. Both conserved end residues are part of each CDR3. D genes are given only for firm matches. Rows give clone size only sometimes, using once, few, many, or a class for an expanded clone.

TRBV10-2	15	TRBJ2-4	-	-	CASSEGGLAKNIQYF	TGCGCCAGCAGTGAAGGAGGTCTAGCCAAAAACATTCAGTACTTC
TRBV19	15	TRBJ1-3	-	-	CASSMTGFSGNTIYF	TGTGCCAGTAGTATGACAGGATTCTCTGGAAACACCATATATTTT
TRBV14	13	TRBJ2-1	-	-	CASSQESRVEQFF	TGTGCCAGCAGCCAAGAATCTCGGGTGGAGCAGTTCTTC
TRBV27	14	TRBJ2-7	-	-	CASSLSGRQYEQYF	TGTGCCAGCAGTTTATCGGGCAGGCAGTACGAGCAGTACTTC
TRBV20-1	13	TRBJ1-4	-	-	CSASQTTNEKLFF	TGCAGTGCTAGTCAAACAACTAATGAAAAACTGTTTTTT
TRBV29-1	14	TRBJ1-1	TRBD1	-	CSVQTGAGNTEAFF	TGCAGCGTTCAGACAGGGGCCGGGAACACTGAAGCTTTCTTT
TRBV7-3	13	TRBJ1-1	-	-	CASSSNRQAEAFF	TGTGCCAGCAGCTCAAACCGGCAGGCTGAAGCTTTCTTT
TRBV5-6	13	TRBJ2-3	-	-	CASSIPITDTQYF	TGTGCCAGCAGCATCCCTATCACAGATACGCAGTATTTT
TRBV5-5	15	TRBJ1-4	-	-	CASSLHLQGLEKLFF	TGTGCCAGCAGCTTGCATTTGCAGGGTCTTGAAAAACTGTTTTTT
TRBV20-1	11	TRBJ2-7	-	-	CSALTGYEQYF	TGCAGTGCTTTAACAGGGTACGAGCAGTACTTC
TRBV29-1	13	TRBJ1-3	-	once	CSVPSFSGNTIYF	TGCAGCGTTCCTTCTTTCTCCGGAAACACCATATATTTT
TRBV2	14	TRBJ2-5	TRBD2	-	CATGGGGPEETQYF	TGTGCCACGGGCGGCGGGGGGCCGGAAGAGACCCAGTACTTC
TRBV7-8	15	TRBJ1-5	TRBD1	-	CASSDGTGEVQPQHF	TGTGCCAGCAGCGACGGGACAGGGGAAGTTCAGCCCCAGCATTTT
TRBV10-3	15	TRBJ1-3	TRBD1	-	CAISATGGQGDTIYF	TGTGCCATCAGTGCCACAGGGGGCCAAGGGGACACCATATATTTT
TRBV10-3	14	TRBJ1-1	-	-	CAISESGGNTEAFF	TGTGCCATCAGTGAGTCCGGTGGGAACACTGAAGCTTTCTTT
TRBV4-3	16	TRBJ2-1	TRBD2	once	CASSSRVAGGNNEQFF	TGCGCCAGCAGCTCGCGGGTGGCGGGGGGGAACAATGAGCAGTTCTTC
TRBV5-6	16	TRBJ1-6	TRBD1	-	CASSFLDRGRDSPLHF	TGTGCCAGCAGCTTCTTGGACAGGGGTCGTGATTCACCCCTCCACTTT
TRBV27	14	TRBJ2-2	-	-	CASSLSRNTGELFF	TGTGCCAGCAGTTTGTCTCGGAACACCGGGGAGCTGTTTTTT
TRBV7-8	16	TRBJ2-1	-	-	CASSPRGARLYNEQFF	TGTGCCAGCAGCCCCCGGGGGGCCAGACTCTACAATGAGCAGTTCTTC
TRBV2	11	TRBJ2-7	TRBD1	-	CATGQGYEQYF	TGTGCCACCGGACAGGGTTACGAGCAGTACTTC
TRBV5-1	15	TRBJ1-4	-	-	CASSTTGTTREKLFF	TGCGCCAGCAGCACAACCGGGACAACAAGGGAAAAACTGTTTTTT
TRBV24-1	13	TRBJ1-5	TRBD1	-	CATRQGGHQPQHF	TGTGCCACAAGACAGGGTGGACATCAGCCCCAGCATTTT
TRBV4-2	15	TRBJ1-2	TRBD1	-	CASSQEGTGEGGYTF	TGTGCCAGCAGCCAAGAGGGGACAGGGGAGGGTGGCTACACCTTC
TRBV13	15	TRBJ2-7	TRBD1	-	CASSPWTGGSYEQYF	TGTGCCAGCAGCCCTTGGACAGGGGGCTCCTACGAGCAGTACTTC
TRBV14	15	TRBJ1-1	-	-	CASSLRAGMNTEAFF	TGTGCCAGCAGCCTACGGGCGGGGATGAACACTGAAGCTTTCTTT
TRBV7-2	16	TRBJ2-2	-	-	CASSFGQRGYPGELFF	TGTGCCAGCAGCTTCGGACAGCGAGGGTATCCCGGGGAGCTGTTTTTT
TRBV15	12	TRBJ1-4	-	-	CATSSLMTELFF	TGTGCCACCAGCAGTCTAATGACAGAACTGTTTTTT
TRBV3-1/TRBV3-2	15	TRBJ2-1	TRBD2	-	CASSQVVGGMDEQFF	TGTGCCAGCAGCCAAGTTGTGGGGGGGATGGATGAGCAGTTCTTC
TRBV5-1	14	TRBJ1-3	-	few	CASSLDGAGNTIYF	TGCGCCAGCAGCTTGGACGGGGCTGGAAACACCATATATTTT
TRBV18	14	TRBJ2-7	TRBD1	-	CASRGQGAEYEQYF	TGTGCCAGCAGAGGACAGGGGGCCGAGTACGAGCAGTACTTC
TRBV4-2	15	TRBJ2-7	TRBD2	-	CASSLGRTSGGEQYF	TGTGCCAGCAGCCTGGGCCGGACTAGCGGGGGCGAGCAGTACTTC
TRBV28	14	TRBJ2-7	TRBD2	-	CASTPGGGSYEQYF	TGTGCCAGCACCCCGGGGGGAGGGTCCTACGAGCAGTACTTC
TRBV5-1	16	TRBJ1-4	TRBD1	-	CASSSKRQGVGEKLFF	TGCGCCAGCAGCTCCAAACGACAGGGGGTGGGCGAAAAACTGTTTTTT
TRBV6-1	11	TRBJ2-4	-	once	CASSENIIQYF	TGTGCCAGCAGTGAAAATATCATTCAGTACTTC
TRBV24-1	13	TRBJ2-1	-	-	CATSPQSYNEQFF	TGTGCCACCAGCCCGCAGTCCTACAATGAGCAGTTCTTC
TRBV5-1	15	TRBJ1-6	TRBD1	-	CASSPGTGGDSPLHF	TGCGCCAGCAGCCCCGGGACAGGGGGAGATTCACCCCTCCACTTT
TRBV4-3	13	TRBJ2-2	-	-	CASSPSSTGELFF	TGCGCCAGCAGCCCTTCCAGCACCGGGGAGCTGTTTTTT
TRBV2	12	TRBJ2-4	-	-	CASSAEGNIQYF	TGTGCCAGCAGTGCCGAGGGTAACATTCAGTACTTC
TRBV7-3	14	TRBJ1-2	-	few	CASSINNRVGGYTF	TGTGCCAGCAGCATAAACAACAGGGTAGGCGGCTACACCTTC
TRBV21-1	16	TRBJ1-1	-	-	CASSMAPGQGATEAFF	TGTGCCAGCAGCATGGCACCGGGACAGGGGGCCACTGAAGCTTTCTTT
TRBV6-1	15	TRBJ1-5	-	-	CASSETVGVGQPQHF	TGTGCCAGCAGTGAAACAGTAGGGGTTGGTCAACCCCAGCATTTT
TRBV30	13	TRBJ1-1	-	-	CAWNPRGGTEAFF	TGTGCCTGGAACCCCAGAGGTGGAACTGAAGCTTTCTTT
TRBV12-3/TRBV12-4	13	TRBJ2-3	TRBD1	-	CASSTGESDTQYF	TGTGCCAGCAGTACAGGGGAGTCAGATACGCAGTATTTT
TRBV11-3	15	TRBJ1-5	TRBD1	-	CASSLVGTGVKPQHF	TGTGCCAGCAGCTTAGTTGGGACAGGAGTTAAGCCCCAGCATTTT
TRBV7-9	16	TRBJ2-3	TRBD2	-	CASSLGLAGGTDTQYF	TGTGCCAGCAGCTTGGGTCTAGCGGGGGGAACAGATACGCAGTATTTT
TRBV7-6	15	TRBJ1-1	-	-	CASSLEPGKVTEAFF	TGTGCCAGCAGCTTAGAGCCGGGGAAAGTCACTGAAGCTTTCTTT
TRBV6-4	15	TRBJ1-6	-	-	CASSPHATYNSPLHF	TGTGCCAGCAGCCCGCATGCTACGTATAATTCACCCCTCCACTTT
TRBV7-8	12	TRBJ1-1	-	-	CASSLGGLEAFF	TGTGCCAGCAGCTTAGGGGGACTAGAAGCTTTCTTT
TRBV30	11	TRBJ1-2	-	-	CACGIEGGYTF	TGTGCCTGCGGGATCGAGGGTGGCTACACCTTC
TRBV12-5	17	TRBJ2-1	-	many	CASGPLPGESSYNEQFF	TGTGCTAGTGGTCCCCTCCCGGGGGAAAGCTCCTACAATGAGCAGTTCTTC
TRBV18	13	TRBJ2-5	-	-	CASSPVDQETQYF	TGTGCCAGCTCACCGGTAGACCAAGAGACCCAGTACTTC
TRBV6-5	13	TRBJ1-5	TRBD1	-	CASSQRQGQPQHF	TGTGCCAGCAGCCAACGACAGGGGCAGCCCCAGCATTTT
TRBV24-1	17	TRBJ2-2	-	-	CATSDSLFAGDTGELFF	TGTGCCACCAGTGATTCCTTATTCGCAGGGGACACCGGGGAGCTGTTTTTT
TRBV4-3	16	TRBJ2-3	-	-	CASSQVGLALGNTQYF	TGCGCCAGCAGCCAAGTTGGGCTAGCGCTGGGAAATACGCAGTATTTT
TRBV5-5	18	TRBJ2-7	TRBD1	-	CASSRPGTGGYSSYEQYF	TGTGCCAGCAGCCGTCCCGGGACAGGGGGCTATAGCTCCTACGAGCAGTACTTC
TRBV4-1	15	TRBJ1-6	TRBD1	-	CASSQDPGGNSPLHF	TGCGCCAGCAGCCAAGATCCAGGGGGCAATTCACCCCTCCACTTT